The rows below give T cell receptor beta chains drawn from one sample of a study of beta chain features in type 1 diabetes. TCRdb's table, derived via immunoSEQ multiplex PCR, lists solely in-frame clones and lacks some. The table shows around 250,000 clones, with approximately 15% occurring only once. The specimen was naive CD4+ T cells from blood. The receptors here all came from a man aged 30 to 39 with type 1 diabetes. Each CDR3 is given with its conserved first and last residue. D genes are given only for firm matches. Clone size is shown for a subset of rows, as once, few, many or a class of expanded clone.

clone_size,v_call,j_call,d_call,cdr3_aa,cdr3_nt
-,TRBV5-6,TRBJ2-3,-,CASSLIASGTDTQYF,TGTGCCAGCAGCTTGATAGCTAGTGGGACAGATACGCAGTATTTT
many,TRBV29-1,TRBJ2-1,-,CSVVLVRSNNEQFF,TGCAGCGTGGTACTCGTGAGGTCGAACAATGAGCAGTTCTTC
few,TRBV2,TRBJ1-1,-,CASSGQENTEAFF,TGTGCCAGCAGTGGGCAGGAGAACACTGAAGCTTTCTTT
-,TRBV7-2,TRBJ2-5,TRBD1,CASNRQGETQYF,TGTGCCAGCAACCGACAGGGGGAGACCCAGTACTTC
-,TRBV2,TRBJ2-1,-,CASSEVGGPYNEQFF,TGTGCCAGCAGTGAAGTCGGGGGTCCCTACAATGAGCAGTTCTTC
-,TRBV7-2,TRBJ2-7,-,CASSLVQGTYEQYF,TGTGCCAGCAGCTTAGTTCAGGGAACCTACGAGCAGTACTTC
few,TRBV6-6,TRBJ1-1,-,CASNLQGEAFF,TGTGCCAGCAACCTACAGGGTGAAGCTTTCTTT
-,TRBV7-2,TRBJ2-5,TRBD2,CASSLSSGNKETQYF,TGTGCCAGCAGCTTGTCTAGCGGGAACAAAGAGACCCAGTACTTC
few,TRBV7-2,TRBJ1-1,-,CASSHGQSTEAFF,TGTGCCAGCAGTCACGGACAGAGCACTGAAGCTTTCTTT
few,TRBV30,TRBJ1-5,TRBD1,CAWSEGALRQPQHF,TGTGCCTGGAGTGAGGGGGCGCTCAGGCAGCCCCAGCATTTT
-,TRBV19,TRBJ2-3,-,CASTAGRGGHTDTQYF,TGTGCCAGCACAGCCGGTCGTGGCGGACACACAGATACGCAGTATTTT
few,TRBV9,TRBJ1-5,-,CASSVGAEGQGPQHF,TGTGCCAGCAGCGTAGGGGCGGAGGGCCAAGGACCCCAGCATTTT
few,TRBV2,TRBJ1-2,-,CASSEEGSNYGYTF,TGTGCCAGCAGTGAAGAGGGGTCCAACTATGGCTACACCTTC
few,TRBV11-2,TRBJ1-3,-,CASSLWDNSGNTIYF,TGTGCCAGCAGCCTTTGGGACAACTCTGGAAACACCATATATTTT
-,TRBV7-6,TRBJ2-3,-,CASSPAWGADTQYF,TGTGCCAGCAGCCCCGCCTGGGGCGCGGATACGCAGTATTTT
-,TRBV2,TRBJ1-1,-,CASRKGVNTEAFF,TGTGCCAGCAGAAAAGGGGTGAACACTGAAGCTTTCTTT
-,TRBV7-9,TRBJ1-2,-,CASSLDAGWELNYGYTF,TGTGCCAGCAGCTTAGACGCGGGGTGGGAGCTTAACTATGGCTACACCTTC
few,TRBV27,TRBJ2-3,-,CASSFPGTDTQYF,TGTGCCAGCAGTTTTCCGGGAACAGATACGCAGTATTTT
few,TRBV4-1,TRBJ2-2,TRBD2,CASSQNGGGIGGELFF,TGCGCCAGCAGCCAAAACGGCGGGGGGATAGGCGGGGAGCTGTTTTTT
-,TRBV9,TRBJ2-3,-,CASSVGHTDTQYF,TGTGCCAGCAGCGTAGGACACACAGATACGCAGTATTTT
few,TRBV9,TRBJ1-2,-,CASSLTGWSGSYGYTF,TGTGCCAGCAGCTTGACTGGGTGGTCTGGAAGCTATGGCTACACCTTC
-,TRBV5-4,TRBJ2-7,-,CASKQAESRDEQYF,TGTGCCAGCAAGCAAGCCGAGAGTCGGGACGAGCAGTACTTC
few,TRBV5-6,TRBJ2-1,TRBD2,CASSSPSGWGNEQFF,TGTGCCAGCAGCTCACCTAGCGGGTGGGGCAATGAGCAGTTCTTC
-,TRBV5-1,TRBJ2-7,-,CASSLEAGSYEQYF,TGCGCCAGCAGCTTGGAAGCAGGTTCTTACGAGCAGTACTTC
-,TRBV7-7,TRBJ2-7,-,CASSLKEGGTYEQYF,TGTGCTAGCAGCTTAAAAGAGGGCGGGACCTACGAGCAGTACTTC
-,TRBV10-3,TRBJ2-1,-,CAISQGRDGGGEQFF,TGTGCCATCAGTCAGGGCCGAGACGGGGGTGGTGAGCAGTTCTTC
-,TRBV29-1,TRBJ2-1,TRBD2,CSVGGIGGGYNEQFF,TGCAGCGTTGGTGGGATTGGGGGGGGGTACAATGAGCAGTTCTTC
few,TRBV18,TRBJ2-1,TRBD2,CASSPRTSDYNEQFF,TGTGCCAGCTCACCACGGACTAGCGACTACAATGAGCAGTTCTTC
few,TRBV5-1,TRBJ2-3,TRBD2,CASSPTGGSTDTQYF,TGCGCCAGCAGCCCAACGGGAGGTAGCACAGATACGCAGTATTTT
few,TRBV15,TRBJ1-2,-,CATSPYGPAYGYTF,TGTGCCACCAGCCCCTATGGGCCGGCCTATGGCTACACCTTC
few,TRBV5-6,TRBJ1-5,-,CASSLGQSNQPQHF,TGTGCCAGCAGCTTGGGACAGTCTAATCAGCCCCAGCATTTT
-,TRBV11-2,TRBJ2-2,-,CASSPSGELFF,TGTGCCAGCAGCCCCTCCGGGGAGCTGTTTTTT
-,TRBV30,TRBJ2-1,-,CAWSVADRSEQFF,TGTGCCTGGAGTGTAGCTGACAGAAGCGAGCAGTTCTTC
-,TRBV29-1,TRBJ2-1,TRBD2,CSVGLRLADNEQFF,TGCAGCGTGGGTCTTAGGCTAGCGGACAATGAGCAGTTCTTC
-,TRBV21-1,TRBJ2-7,-,CASSPWQGAYEQYF,TGTGCCAGCAGCCCCTGGCAGGGGGCGTACGAGCAGTACTTC
-,TRBV2,TRBJ2-2,TRBD2,CASSEAVSGRLFF,TGTGCCAGCAGTGAAGCAGTAAGCGGGAGGCTGTTTTTT
-,TRBV6-1,TRBJ2-4,-,CASSEQGGKNIQYF,TGTGCCAGCAGTGAACAGGGTGGCAAAAACATTCAGTACTTC
few,TRBV2,TRBJ2-7,-,CASSATGPTEQYF,TGTGCCAGCAGTGCAACAGGTCCTACTGAGCAGTACTTC
few,TRBV19,TRBJ2-7,TRBD1,CASSPGPGQETYEQYF,TGTGCCAGTAGCCCGGGACCGGGACAGGAAACCTACGAGCAGTACTTC
few,TRBV25-1,TRBJ2-7,-,CASSVYYEQYF,TGTGCCAGCAGTGTCTACTACGAGCAGTACTTC
few,TRBV7-9,TRBJ2-1,-,CASSLTVSPRDEQFF,TGTGCCAGCAGCTTGACAGTTTCCCCTAGGGATGAGCAGTTCTTC
few,TRBV2,TRBJ1-5,-,CASRSGGNSNQPQHF,TGTGCCAGCAGAAGCGGAGGAAATAGCAATCAGCCCCAGCATTTT
-,TRBV7-9,TRBJ2-2,-,CASSFQGTVAGELFF,TGTGCCAGCAGCTTCCAGGGGACGGTCGCCGGGGAGCTGTTTTTT
few,TRBV2,TRBJ1-2,-,CASSEGEGVPNYGYTF,TGTGCCAGCAGTGAAGGGGAGGGAGTCCCTAACTATGGCTACACCTTC
few,TRBV10-3,TRBJ2-5,-,CAISVTSSDRETQYF,TGTGCCATCAGTGTAACCTCTAGCGATCGGGAGACCCAGTACTTC
-,TRBV29-1,TRBJ1-2,-,CSASTNYGYTF,TGCAGCGCCAGTACTAACTATGGCTACACCTTC
-,TRBV5-4,TRBJ2-3,TRBD2,CASSLVGRRGGLQGTQYF,TGTGCCAGCAGCTTGGTGGGCCGGCGGGGGGGTTTGCAGGGTACGCAGTATTTT
-,TRBV6-5,TRBJ1-5,TRBD1,CASSPTGDRNQPQHF,TGTGCCAGCAGCCCCACAGGGGATAGGAATCAGCCCCAGCATTTT
-,TRBV27,TRBJ2-7,-,CASSSGVLTYEQYF,TGTGCCAGCAGTTCCGGGGTCTTAACCTACGAGCAGTACTTC
-,TRBV6-6,TRBJ2-3,-,CASSYAKTSTDTQYF,TGTGCCAGCAGTTACGCCAAAACAAGCACAGATACGCAGTATTTT
once,TRBV6-5,TRBJ2-7,TRBD2,CASSYSAGGGYEQYF,TGTGCCAGCAGTTACTCAGCGGGAGGGGGGTACGAGCAGTACTTC
few,TRBV4-2,TRBJ2-2,TRBD2,CASSQRTSAGELFF,TGTGCCAGCAGCCAAAGGACTAGCGCCGGGGAGCTGTTTTTT
-,TRBV6-5,TRBJ2-7,TRBD1,CASSADRGRYEQYF,TGTGCCAGCAGTGCCGACAGGGGACGCTACGAGCAGTACTTC
few,TRBV4-2,TRBJ2-5,TRBD1,CASSQDGTGEETQYF,TGTGCCAGCAGCCAAGATGGGACAGGTGAAGAGACCCAGTACTTC
-,TRBV19,TRBJ2-3,-,CASSMSGMMGDTQYF,TGTGCCAGTAGTATGTCAGGGATGATGGGAGATACGCAGTATTTT
-,TRBV6-5,TRBJ1-5,-,CASSVRQDYNQPQHF,TGTGCCAGCAGCGTAAGACAGGATTACAATCAGCCCCAGCATTTT
few,TRBV2,TRBJ2-2,TRBD1,CASSGTGNGGELFF,TGTGCCAGCAGTGGGACAGGGAACGGCGGGGAGCTGTTTTTT
-,TRBV6-6,TRBJ1-1,-,CASTPLRNGNTEAFF,TGTGCCAGCACCCCCCTCCGCAACGGGAACACTGAAGCTTTCTTT
-,TRBV9,TRBJ2-7,-,CASSVFPPPQQYF,TGTGCCAGCAGCGTCTTCCCCCCTCCTCAGCAGTACTTC
-,TRBV7-9,TRBJ2-7,TRBD1,CASSLRPGGEDEQYF,TGTGCCAGCAGCTTACGACCAGGGGGCGAAGACGAGCAGTACTTC